Listed below are T cell receptor beta chains from one sample, sequenced in a study of T cell responses to AZD1222 COVID-19 vaccine. TCRdb keeps only in-frame clones here, not all; method: immunoSEQ multiplex PCR. The sample lists approximately 180,000 clones; roughly 88% were seen once. The source material was peripheral blood, sampled on day 0 of AZD1222 vaccination. The receptor source for this set is an adult in good health. Both conserved end residues are part of each CDR3. Each record gives: clone size, V gene, J gene, D gene, CDR3 protein, CDR3 DNA. The D gene is left open where the match is weak. Size values are once, few and many counts, or a class for expanded clones, and some rows have none.

abundance: once
v_gene: TRBV10-3
j_gene: TRBJ1-6
d_gene: .
CDR3aa: CAISATDNSPLHF
CDR3nt: TGTGCCATCAGTGCTACGGACAATTCACCCCTCCACTTT

abundance: .
v_gene: TRBV25-1
j_gene: TRBJ2-7
d_gene: .
CDR3aa: CASSPLIEQYF
CDR3nt: TGTGCCAGCTCCCCCCTCATCGAGCAGTACTTC

abundance: .
v_gene: TRBV30
j_gene: TRBJ1-5
d_gene: .
CDR3aa: CAWSNPGPLSNQPQHF
CDR3nt: TGTGCCTGGAGTAACCCTGGTCCGCTTAGCAATCAGCCCCAGCATTTT

abundance: .
v_gene: TRBV7-3
j_gene: TRBJ1-6
d_gene: TRBD1
CDR3aa: CASSLDRAGNSPLHF
CDR3nt: TGTGCCAGCAGCCTCGACAGGGCGGGGAATTCACCCCTCCACTTT

abundance: .
v_gene: TRBV7-9
j_gene: TRBJ1-4
d_gene: .
CDR3aa: CASSPRTGRTTNEKLFF
CDR3nt: TGTGCCAGCAGCCCTAGGACCGGGAGAACAACTAATGAAAAACTGTTTTTT

abundance: .
v_gene: TRBV5-1
j_gene: TRBJ1-4
d_gene: .
CDR3aa: CASSLAGSASNEKLFF
CDR3nt: TGCGCCAGCAGCTTGGCAGGGTCGGCTTCTAATGAAAAACTGTTTTTT

abundance: .
v_gene: TRBV2
j_gene: TRBJ1-1
d_gene: .
CDR3aa: CASPLSGATEAFF
CDR3nt: TGTGCCAGCCCCCTCAGTGGGGCCACTGAAGCTTTCTTT

abundance: .
v_gene: TRBV7-2
j_gene: TRBJ1-1
d_gene: .
CDR3aa: CASSLQVGAFF
CDR3nt: TGTGCCAGCAGCCTCCAAGTTGGGGCTTTCTTT

abundance: .
v_gene: TRBV7-9
j_gene: TRBJ2-5
d_gene: .
CDR3aa: CASSTQGPETQYF
CDR3nt: TGTGCCAGCAGCACACAGGGTCCGGAGACCCAGTACTTC

abundance: .
v_gene: TRBV19
j_gene: TRBJ1-3
d_gene: .
CDR3aa: CASTLTFRSGNTIYF
CDR3nt: TGTGCCAGTACCCTGACGTTCCGGTCTGGAAACACCATATATTTT

abundance: .
v_gene: TRBV5-1
j_gene: TRBJ2-3
d_gene: .
CDR3aa: CASSPGTQPTDTQYF
CDR3nt: TGCGCCAGCAGTCCCGGGACACAGCCCACAGATACGCAGTATTTT

abundance: .
v_gene: TRBV7-8
j_gene: TRBJ1-3
d_gene: .
CDR3aa: CASSLGGAGVAIYF
CDR3nt: TGTGCCAGCAGCTTAGGTGGGGCCGGGGTGGCCATATATTTT

abundance: few
v_gene: TRBV5-4
j_gene: TRBJ1-2
d_gene: TRBD1
CDR3aa: CASSDGGQGYGYTF
CDR3nt: TGTGCCAGCAGCGACGGCGGACAGGGATATGGCTACACCTTC

abundance: .
v_gene: TRBV9
j_gene: TRBJ1-2
d_gene: .
CDR3aa: CASSGSGTGNGYTF
CDR3nt: TGTGCCAGCAGCGGATCCGGGACGGGAAATGGCTACACCTTC

abundance: .
v_gene: TRBV7-2
j_gene: TRBJ2-7
d_gene: .
CDR3aa: CASSLGGDSRDEQYF
CDR3nt: TGTGCCAGCAGCCTAGGGGGGGACAGCCGGGACGAGCAGTACTTC

abundance: .
v_gene: TRBV13
j_gene: TRBJ2-5
d_gene: .
CDR3aa: CASSETAGQGGETQYF
CDR3nt: TGTGCCAGCAGCGAAACGGCGGGGCAGGGCGGGGAGACCCAGTACTTC

abundance: .
v_gene: TRBV20-1
j_gene: TRBJ2-3
d_gene: TRBD2
CDR3aa: CSASLAGGPGADTQYF
CDR3nt: TGCAGTGCTAGTCTAGCGGGGGGGCCCGGCGCAGATACGCAGTATTTT

abundance: .
v_gene: TRBV11-1
j_gene: TRBJ1-2
d_gene: .
CDR3aa: CASSPPGSLRSYGYTF
CDR3nt: TGTGCCAGCAGCCCGCCAGGGTCCCTCAGGAGCTATGGCTACACCTTC

abundance: .
v_gene: TRBV14
j_gene: TRBJ2-3
d_gene: TRBD2
CDR3aa: CASSPGQRGGYTDTQYF
CDR3nt: TGTGCCAGCAGCCCCGGGCAGCGGGGGGGGTACACAGATACGCAGTATTTT

abundance: once
v_gene: TRBV7-9
j_gene: TRBJ2-2
d_gene: .
CDR3aa: CASSRPPVTGAGELFF
CDR3nt: TGTGCCAGCAGCCGTCCCCCCGTCACGGGGGCCGGGGAGCTGTTTTTT

abundance: .
v_gene: TRBV30
j_gene: TRBJ1-4
d_gene: .
CDR3aa: CAWSVLADHNEKLFF
CDR3nt: TGTGCCTGGAGTGTACTGGCAGACCATAATGAAAAACTGTTTTTT

abundance: .
v_gene: TRBV6-5
j_gene: TRBJ1-1
d_gene: .
CDR3aa: CASAQDGQMKLFF
CDR3nt: TGTGCCAGTGCCCAAGACGGCCAGATGAAGCTTTTCTTT

abundance: .
v_gene: TRBV6-5
j_gene: TRBJ2-7
d_gene: .
CDR3aa: CASSYSLSTGSYEQYF
CDR3nt: TGTGCCAGCAGTTACTCCCTCTCGACAGGATCCTACGAGCAGTACTTC

abundance: .
v_gene: TRBV7-2
j_gene: TRBJ2-1
d_gene: TRBD2
CDR3aa: CASSLAPRLAGGNNEQFF
CDR3nt: TGTGCCAGCAGCCTAGCCCCCCGACTAGCGGGGGGTAACAATGAGCAGTTCTTC

abundance: once
v_gene: TRBV28
j_gene: TRBJ2-7
d_gene: .
CDR3aa: CASSLGRQANPYEQYF
CDR3nt: TGTGCCAGCAGTTTAGGCCGGCAAGCCAACCCGTACGAGCAGTACTTC

abundance: .
v_gene: TRBV30
j_gene: TRBJ1-6
d_gene: .
CDR3aa: CAWSVENTNSPLHF
CDR3nt: TGTGCCTGGAGTGTAGAAAACACCAATTCACCCCTCCACTTT